The sequence of this T cell receptor beta chain was determined in a study of blood T cells in healthy people across ages. Study-wide findings and caveats: Strong correlation linked observed beta diversity and percent naive T cells.

The sample, approximately 10 milliliters of peripheral blood, was drawn from each donor. V was clipped by 3 bases and J by 1 base; unmatched bases: 9. From germline, CDR1 is KGHSH and CDR2 LQKENI. This CDR3 comprises 17 residues. Combining a sample-barcoded 5' primer with a J-beta primer mix, a second PCR ran for roughly 6 to 11 cycles. Sequencing recovered at least 2.5 million CDR3-containing paired-end reads from each sample. One entry per CDR3 protein, called by TCRdb with MiXCR from the 5' RACE reads. In the table there are around 1.5 million distinct CDR3 sequences, 45% to 70% of which are singletons. Comments on this clonotype: Its cognate antigen is unknown.

This clonotype originated in a man in his late teens or twenties in good health. The chain carries TRBV18 and TRBJ1-1, with TRBD1 matching 9 bases. The sample taken for sequencing was blood. The CDR3 region is CASSPRDWTGANTEAFF. The CDR3 DNA is TGTGCCAGCTCACCGCGTGACTGGACAGGGGCGAACACTGAAGCTTTCTTT.